This T cell receptor beta chain was recovered during a study of blood T cell repertoires in COVID-19. Study background: Samples taken during acute and convalescent COVID-19 were collected in the United States, Italy and Spain. T cells, B-cell-depleted T cells, or PBMCs provided the cDNA or gDNA that served as material.

Germline lookup yields CDR1 SGHTA and CDR2 FQGNSA. Trimming stripped 5 bases from V and 0 bases from J, with 7 bases between. The CDR3 sequence is 13 residues long. Sequencing was performed with immunoSEQ multiplex PCR; in TCRdb, only in-frame clones are kept and a portion is missing. This sample yields 150,000 to 200,000 clones, of which roughly nine tenths are seen a single time; about 18% belongs to the top ten. This receptor was obtained from a man in his 60s with active or convalescent COVID-19. Material for sequencing was peripheral blood. The chain employs TRBV7-2 and TRBJ1-1; D uncertain. In DNA, the CDR3 is TGTGCCAGCAGCCAACAGATGAACACTGAAGCTTTCTTT. This sequence encodes CASSQQMNTEAFF.